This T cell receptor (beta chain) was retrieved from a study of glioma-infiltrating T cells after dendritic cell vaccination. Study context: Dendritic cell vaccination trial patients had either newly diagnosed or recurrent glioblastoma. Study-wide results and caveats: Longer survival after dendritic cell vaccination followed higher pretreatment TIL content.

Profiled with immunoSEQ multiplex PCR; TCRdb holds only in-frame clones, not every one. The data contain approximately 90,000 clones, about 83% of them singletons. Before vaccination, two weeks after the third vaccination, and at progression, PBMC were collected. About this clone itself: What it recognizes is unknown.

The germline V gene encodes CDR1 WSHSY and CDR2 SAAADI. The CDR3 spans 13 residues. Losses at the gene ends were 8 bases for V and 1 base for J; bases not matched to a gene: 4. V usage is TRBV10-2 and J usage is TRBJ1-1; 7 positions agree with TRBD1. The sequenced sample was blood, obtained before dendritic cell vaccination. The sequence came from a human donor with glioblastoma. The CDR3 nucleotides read TGCGCCAGCGGGGGACAGACGAACACTGAAGCTTTCTTT. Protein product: CASGGQTNTEAFF.